This TCR beta chain was documented in a study of shared clonotypes between healthy human individuals (dated by TCRdb to the early 2020s). Regarding the complete study: Two women and a few men aged 18 to 49 years were included in the cohort. Blood TCR repertoires of several healthy adults were deeply sequenced to estimate repertoire size and the extent of clonotype sharing between individuals. Per donor, leukapheresis produced somewhere between about 0.94 and 9.5 billion PBMCs. To increase sequencing depth and limit assay-specific biases, different laboratories used diverse techniques to prepare libraries and sequence TCR repertoires. Per donor, three plates each were used for CD4 naive and CD4 memory, two for CD8 naive, and one for CD8 memory.

Using the deep immunoSEQ assay, multiplex PCR amplified TCR CDR3 regions from genomic DNA. Genomic DNA extracted from each cell subset was distributed evenly over all wells of several immunoSEQ 96-well plates, and each plate served as one replicate. For sorted subsets, roughly 190 ng of genomic DNA, equivalent to roughly 30,000 T cell genomes, went into each replicate PCR. Purified libraries were measured with a Qubit 3.0 fluorometer, size-checked on a Bioanalyzer 2100, and measured again with the KAPA Library Quantification kit. Every immunoSEQ 96-well plate was sequenced on a dedicated single-read 150-cycle Illumina NextSeq 550 flow cell. Regarding the original processing steps: Because only junctional sequences without quality scores were contained in the immunoSEQ output, filtering matching that applied to full-length reads could not be performed. Sequences were annotated with PyIR, a Python wrapper for IgBLAST v1.9, and V/J genes and CDR3 were assigned using IMGT germline references. Reads were removed for weak V/J assignments (E-value above 1e-6), missing CDR3, stop codons, out-of-frame junctions, or ambiguous translated residues. V3J clonotypes were defined by identical inferred V gene, J gene, and CDR3 amino acid sequence. The percentage overlap between two repertoires was calculated by dividing the number of shared unique clonotypes by the size of the smaller repertoire. Richness of each repertoire was evaluated using RTK rarefaction, the Chao1 estimator, and Recon v2.1 estimates of unobserved clonotypes. Generation probabilities for all TCRbeta clonotypes obtained by the gDNA method from four donors were computed using OLGA. This immuneACCESS table, as held by TCRdb, lists in-frame sequences with V and J called but not all clones. Of the missing ones, under half trace to an unresolved V gene in checked studies; the others have no known cause. V and J calls and clone size are those listed in that table; D and trimming were worked out from the DNA. The sample contains about 1 million clones, 60% to 80% of them found a single time. The ten largest account for around 1.5% of the sample.

The cysteine opens and the phenylalanine closes a CDR3 of 12 amino acids. Just CDR3 DNA is preserved here, 36 bases in frame from base 1. Based on the germline V gene, the CDR1 and CDR2 sequences are MDHEN and SYDVKM. The V end gives up 10 bases and the J end 7 bases, leaving 5 bases in the junction not matched to a gene. The donors were healthy, HIV-negative adults who had no recently reported acute infections or vaccinations. Only Caucasian adults living in Nashville, Tennessee, USA were represented among the donors. CD4+ T cells were enriched through magnetic negative selection, after which naive cells were positively selected on CD45RA and the remaining negative fraction served as the memory subset. Blood was collected by leukapheresis, and PBMCs were isolated by Ficoll-Histopaque density gradient centrifugation and then cryopreserved in liquid nitrogen vapor phase. Analytical flow cytometry was used to check the purity and quantity of each magnetically sorted T cell population. Each sorted fraction had its genomic DNA isolated and then quantified by UV absorbance on a Nanodrop 2000c.

Note on this clone: No antigen is known for it. Base-call qualities are not available, and no considerably larger clone is one nucleotide away.

Overall study results and their limits: Pairwise subsampling indicated that sequencing depth was expected to affect the degree of clonotype sharing among donors. Naive subsets generally had larger estimated clonotype richness than memory subsets. Sharing across a handful of donors was observed for 5% to 6.5% of naive CD4, over 3% of naive CD8, 2% to 2.5% of memory CD4, and roughly 0.4% of memory CD8 clonotypes. The small number of donors limited the genetic and exposure-history diversity represented. Incomplete sequencing was indicated by rarefaction of sorted-subset datasets, despite the large sequencing depth. Clonotypes shared by all four sorted-subset donors showed higher generation probabilities than non-shared clonotypes. Sampling was restricted to blood, and TCR repertoires in tissues likely differ from the TCR repertoires found in blood.

This clonotype was obtained from a man between 18 and 35 years old in good health. The chain is encoded by TRBV28 joined to TRBJ1-2, and TRBD1 matches 11 of the central bases. The specimen sequenced was memory CD4+ T cells sorted from blood. Explained via the paper, the cell subset or site label denotes: CD45RA-negative fraction. CDR3 region: CATGQGVSGYTF. At the DNA level, the sequence is TGTGCCACGGGACAGGGGGTTTCTGGCTACACCTTC.